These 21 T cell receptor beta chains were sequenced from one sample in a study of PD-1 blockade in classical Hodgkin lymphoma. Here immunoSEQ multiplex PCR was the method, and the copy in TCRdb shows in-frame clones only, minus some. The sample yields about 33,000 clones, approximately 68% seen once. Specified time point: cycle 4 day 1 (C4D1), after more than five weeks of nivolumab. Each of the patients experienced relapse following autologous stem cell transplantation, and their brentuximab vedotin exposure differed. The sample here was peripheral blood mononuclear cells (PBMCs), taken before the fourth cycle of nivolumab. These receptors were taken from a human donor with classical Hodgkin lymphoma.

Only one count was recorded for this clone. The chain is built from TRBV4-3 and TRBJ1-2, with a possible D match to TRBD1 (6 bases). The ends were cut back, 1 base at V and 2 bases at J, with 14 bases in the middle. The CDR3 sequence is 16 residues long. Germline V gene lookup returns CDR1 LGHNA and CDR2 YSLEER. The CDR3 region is CASSQVLSGGNYGYTF. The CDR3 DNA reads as TGCGCCAGCAGCCAAGTCCTATCGGGGGGCAACTATGGCTACACCTTC.

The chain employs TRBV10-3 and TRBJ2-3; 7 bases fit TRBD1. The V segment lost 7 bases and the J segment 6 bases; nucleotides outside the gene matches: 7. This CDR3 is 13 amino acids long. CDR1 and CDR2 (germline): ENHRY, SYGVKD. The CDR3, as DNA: TGTGCCATCATTGACAGGGTAAAGGATACGCAGTATTTT. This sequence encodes CAIIDRVKDTQYF.

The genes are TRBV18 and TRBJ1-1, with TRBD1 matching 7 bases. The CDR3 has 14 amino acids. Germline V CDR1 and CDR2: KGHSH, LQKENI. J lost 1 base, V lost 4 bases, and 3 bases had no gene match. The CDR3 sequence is CASSLQGENTEAFF. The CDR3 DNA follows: TGTGCCAGCTCACTTCAGGGGGAGAACACTGAAGCTTTCTTT.

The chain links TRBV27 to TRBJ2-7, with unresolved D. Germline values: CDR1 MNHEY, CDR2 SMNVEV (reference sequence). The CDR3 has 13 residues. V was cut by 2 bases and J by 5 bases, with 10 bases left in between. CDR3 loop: CASSLIKDHEQYF. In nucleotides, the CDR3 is TGTGCCAGCAGTTTAATAAAGGACCACGAGCAGTACTTC.

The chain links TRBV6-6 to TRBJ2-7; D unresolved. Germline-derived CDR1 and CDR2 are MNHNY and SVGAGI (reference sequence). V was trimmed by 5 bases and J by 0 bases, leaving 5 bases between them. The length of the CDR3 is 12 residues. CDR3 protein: CASSPGSYEQYF. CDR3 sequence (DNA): TGTGCCAGCAGTCCCGGCTCCTACGAGCAGTACTTC.

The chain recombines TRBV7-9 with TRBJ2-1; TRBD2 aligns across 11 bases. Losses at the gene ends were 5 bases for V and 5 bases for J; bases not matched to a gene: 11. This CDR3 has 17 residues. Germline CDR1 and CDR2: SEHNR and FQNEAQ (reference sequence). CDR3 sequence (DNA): TGTGCCAGCAGCCTGCCCCCCCTAGCGGGGGGCCACAATGAGCAGTTCTTC. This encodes CASSLPPLAGGHNEQFF. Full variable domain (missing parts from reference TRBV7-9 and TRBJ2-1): DTGVSQNPRHKITKRGQNVTFRCDPISEHNRLYWYRQTLGQGPEFLTYFQNEAQLEKSRLLSDRFSAERPKGSFSTLEIQRTEQGDSAMYLCASSLPPLAGGHNEQFFGPGTRLTVL.

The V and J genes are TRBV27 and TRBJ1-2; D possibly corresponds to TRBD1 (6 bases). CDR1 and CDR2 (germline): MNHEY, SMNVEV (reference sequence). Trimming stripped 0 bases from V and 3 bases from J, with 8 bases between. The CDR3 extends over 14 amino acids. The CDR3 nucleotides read TGTGCCAGCAGTTTATCCCAGGGGTACTATGGCTACACCTTC. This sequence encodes CASSLSQGYYGYTF.

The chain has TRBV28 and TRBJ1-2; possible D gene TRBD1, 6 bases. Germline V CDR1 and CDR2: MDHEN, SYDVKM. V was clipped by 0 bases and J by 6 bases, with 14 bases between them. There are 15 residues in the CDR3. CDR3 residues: CASSLCSGGAHGYTF. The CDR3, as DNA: TGTGCCAGCAGTTTATGCTCGGGGGGGGCCCATGGCTACACCTTC.

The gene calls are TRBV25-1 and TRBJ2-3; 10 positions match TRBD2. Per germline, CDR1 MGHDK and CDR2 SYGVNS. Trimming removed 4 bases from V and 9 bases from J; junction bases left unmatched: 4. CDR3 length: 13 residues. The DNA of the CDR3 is TGTGCCAGCAGTGTAAGCGGGGGGGCGACGCAGTATTTT. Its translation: CASSVSGGATQYF.

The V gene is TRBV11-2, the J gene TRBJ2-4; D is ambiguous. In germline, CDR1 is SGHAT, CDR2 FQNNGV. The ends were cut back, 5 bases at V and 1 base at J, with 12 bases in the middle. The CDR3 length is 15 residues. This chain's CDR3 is CASSPHTGAKNIQYF. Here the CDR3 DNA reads TGTGCCAGCAGCCCCCACACCGGTGCCAAAAACATTCAGTACTTC.

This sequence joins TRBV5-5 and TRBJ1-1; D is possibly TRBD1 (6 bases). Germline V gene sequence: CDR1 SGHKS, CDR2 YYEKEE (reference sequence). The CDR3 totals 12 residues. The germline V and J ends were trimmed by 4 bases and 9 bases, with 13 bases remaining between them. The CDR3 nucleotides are TGTGCCAGCAGCCAGTCGGGGGGGCAAGCTTTCTTT. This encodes CASSQSGGQAFF. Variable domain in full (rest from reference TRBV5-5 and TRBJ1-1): DAGVTQSPTHLIKTRGQQVTLRCSPISGHKSVSWYQQVLGQGPQFIFQYYEKEERGRGNFPDRFSARQFPNYSSELNVNALLLGDSALYLCASSQSGGQAFFGQGTRLTVV.

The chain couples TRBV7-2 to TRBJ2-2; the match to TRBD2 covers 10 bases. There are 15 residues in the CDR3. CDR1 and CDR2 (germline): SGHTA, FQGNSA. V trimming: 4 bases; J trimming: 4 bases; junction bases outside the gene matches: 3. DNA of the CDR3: TGTGCCAGCAGCTCAAGCGGGGGGGGCACCGGGGAGCTGTTTTTT. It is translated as CASSSSGGGTGELFF.

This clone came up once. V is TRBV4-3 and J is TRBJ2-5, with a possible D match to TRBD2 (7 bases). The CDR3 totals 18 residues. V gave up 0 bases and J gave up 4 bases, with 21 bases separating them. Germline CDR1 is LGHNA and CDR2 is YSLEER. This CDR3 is CASSQDTASGKGGETQYF. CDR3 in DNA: TGCGCCAGCAGCCAAGATACGGCTAGCGGAAAGGGGGGAGAGACCCAGTACTTC.

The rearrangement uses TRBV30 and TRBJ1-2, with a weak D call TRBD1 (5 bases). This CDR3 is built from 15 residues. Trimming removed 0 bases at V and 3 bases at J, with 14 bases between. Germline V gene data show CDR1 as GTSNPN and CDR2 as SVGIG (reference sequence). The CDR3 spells CAWSVPGGEHYGYTF. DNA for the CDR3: TGTGCCTGGAGTGTACCGGGGGGGGAGCACTATGGCTACACCTTC.

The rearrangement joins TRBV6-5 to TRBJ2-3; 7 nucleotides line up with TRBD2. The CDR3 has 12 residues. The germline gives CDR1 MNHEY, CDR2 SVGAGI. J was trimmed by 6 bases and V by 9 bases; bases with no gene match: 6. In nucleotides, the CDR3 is TGTGCCAGTCGGCGGGGGTGGGATACGCAGTATTTT. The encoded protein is CASRRGWDTQYF.

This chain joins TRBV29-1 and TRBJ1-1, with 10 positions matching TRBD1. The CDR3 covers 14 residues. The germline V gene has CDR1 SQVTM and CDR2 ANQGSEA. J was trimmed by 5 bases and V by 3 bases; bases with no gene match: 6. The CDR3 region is CSVETGGGGTEAFF. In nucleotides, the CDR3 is TGCAGCGTTGAGACAGGGGGCGGTGGAACTGAAGCTTTCTTT.

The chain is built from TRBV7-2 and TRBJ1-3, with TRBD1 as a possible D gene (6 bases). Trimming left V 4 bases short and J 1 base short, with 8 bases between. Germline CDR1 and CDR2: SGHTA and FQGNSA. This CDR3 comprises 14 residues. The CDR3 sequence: CASSSGTSGNTIYF. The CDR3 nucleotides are TGTGCCAGCAGCTCCGGGACATCTGGAAACACCATATATTTT.

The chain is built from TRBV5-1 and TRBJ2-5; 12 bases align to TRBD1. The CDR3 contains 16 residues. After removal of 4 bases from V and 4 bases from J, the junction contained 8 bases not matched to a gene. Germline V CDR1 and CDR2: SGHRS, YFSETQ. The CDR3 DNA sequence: TGCGCCAGCAGCCAGGGAGGGACAGGGGGCCTAGAGACCCAGTACTTC. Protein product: CASSQGGTGGLETQYF.

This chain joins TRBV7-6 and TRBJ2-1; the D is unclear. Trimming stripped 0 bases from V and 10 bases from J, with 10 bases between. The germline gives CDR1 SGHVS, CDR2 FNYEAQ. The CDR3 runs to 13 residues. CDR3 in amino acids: CASSLARHREQFF. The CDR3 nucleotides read TGTGCCAGCAGCTTAGCCCGGCACCGCGAGCAGTTCTTC.

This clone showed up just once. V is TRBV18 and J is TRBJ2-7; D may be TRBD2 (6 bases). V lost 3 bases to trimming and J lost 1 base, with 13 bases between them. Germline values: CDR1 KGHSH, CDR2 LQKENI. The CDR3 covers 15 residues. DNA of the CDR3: TGTGCCAGCTCACCGCCGGGACTCGAGTCCTACGAGCAGTACTTC. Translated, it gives CASSPPGLESYEQYF.

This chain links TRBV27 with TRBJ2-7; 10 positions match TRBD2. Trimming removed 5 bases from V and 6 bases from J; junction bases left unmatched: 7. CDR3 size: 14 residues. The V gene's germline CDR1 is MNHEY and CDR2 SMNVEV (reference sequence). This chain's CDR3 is CASSPSSGSFEQYF. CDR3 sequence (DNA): TGTGCCAGCAGTCCTTCTAGCGGGAGTTTCGAGCAGTACTTC.